The clone carrying this T cell receptor (beta chain) was observed a single time. Its cognate antigen is unknown. Treatment given: some 20 received Ad26.COV2.S at low or high dose, single or two shots; about 5 received placebo; per-sample allocation not given. Day 63 following the first vaccine or placebo injection was when the samples were taken. It was Wuhan-strain SARS-CoV-2 spike that the Ad26 vaccine vector expressed. Data came from immunoSEQ multiplex PCR; TCRdb stores just in-frame clones and leaves some out. The data contain a few hundred thousand clones, roughly 90% of them singletons. These data originate in a study of Ad26.COV2.S vaccination and SARS-CoV-2 variants. Overall study: Enrollment placed the donor in the COV1001 Ad26.COV2.S trial arm. Doses of Ad26.COV2.S were injected into muscle once or twice, 56 days apart. Study-level findings and limits: The placebo group had lower spike-specific TCR breadth than the vaccine recipients did.

This CDR3 has 9 residues. Germline CDR1 LNHDA, CDR2 SQIVND (reference sequence). The V end was cut by 9 bases, the J end by 4 bases, with 4 bases between. This chain joins TRBV19 and TRBJ2-7; no clear D gene. The source material was peripheral blood, sampled in a trial of Ad26.COV2.S vaccine versus placebo. The sequence was obtained from a person between 18 and 60 years old who received the Ad26.COV2.S COVID-19 vaccine or a placebo. For the CDR3, the DNA is TGTGCCAGCCTTTACGAGCAGTACTTC. Translation: CASLYEQYF.